This T cell receptor (beta chain) was sequenced in a study of CD8+ T cells in alopecia areata. General observations from the study: Throughout tofacitinib, many expanded lesional clones continued to persist in scalp and blood. Elevated clonality characterized lesional scalp relative to normal scalp, particularly in alopecia totalis/universalis.

Germline V gives CDR1 MNHEY, CDR2 SMNVEV (reference sequence). Trimming took 0 bases from V and 3 from J, leaving 12 bases between them. The CDR3 is 16 amino acids. Extracted RNA was reverse transcribed, and the resulting cDNA served as sequencing template. Here immunoSEQ multiplex PCR was the method, and the copy in TCRdb shows in-frame clones only, minus some. Among fewer than 100,000 clones listed, about three quarters were seen once. As concerns this clone: Its antigen remains unknown.

The treatment here: oral pan-JAK inhibitor, 5-10 mg twice daily. This chain links TRBV27 with TRBJ1-5; tentatively, D is TRBD1 (5 bases). This material consisted of CD8+ T cells sorted from blood, taken around week 46, from a patient treated with tofacitinib. The sequence was collected from a human donor with alopecia areata. CDR3 sequence: CASSLSGEQVNQPQHF. Written as DNA, the CDR3 is TGTGCCAGCAGTTTATCGGGAGAACAGGTCAATCAGCCCCAGCATTTT.